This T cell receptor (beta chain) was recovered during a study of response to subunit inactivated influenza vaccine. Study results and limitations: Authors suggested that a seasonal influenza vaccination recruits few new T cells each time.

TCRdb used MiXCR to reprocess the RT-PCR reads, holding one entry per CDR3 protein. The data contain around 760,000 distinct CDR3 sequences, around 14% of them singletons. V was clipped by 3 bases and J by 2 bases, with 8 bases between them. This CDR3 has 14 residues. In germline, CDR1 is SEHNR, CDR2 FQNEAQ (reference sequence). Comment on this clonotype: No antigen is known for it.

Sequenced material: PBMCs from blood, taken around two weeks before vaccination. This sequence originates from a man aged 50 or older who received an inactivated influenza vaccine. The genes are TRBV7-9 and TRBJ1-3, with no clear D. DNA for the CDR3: TGTGCCAGCAGCTTGAACGGGCCTGGAAACACCATATATTTT. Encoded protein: CASSLNGPGNTIYF.